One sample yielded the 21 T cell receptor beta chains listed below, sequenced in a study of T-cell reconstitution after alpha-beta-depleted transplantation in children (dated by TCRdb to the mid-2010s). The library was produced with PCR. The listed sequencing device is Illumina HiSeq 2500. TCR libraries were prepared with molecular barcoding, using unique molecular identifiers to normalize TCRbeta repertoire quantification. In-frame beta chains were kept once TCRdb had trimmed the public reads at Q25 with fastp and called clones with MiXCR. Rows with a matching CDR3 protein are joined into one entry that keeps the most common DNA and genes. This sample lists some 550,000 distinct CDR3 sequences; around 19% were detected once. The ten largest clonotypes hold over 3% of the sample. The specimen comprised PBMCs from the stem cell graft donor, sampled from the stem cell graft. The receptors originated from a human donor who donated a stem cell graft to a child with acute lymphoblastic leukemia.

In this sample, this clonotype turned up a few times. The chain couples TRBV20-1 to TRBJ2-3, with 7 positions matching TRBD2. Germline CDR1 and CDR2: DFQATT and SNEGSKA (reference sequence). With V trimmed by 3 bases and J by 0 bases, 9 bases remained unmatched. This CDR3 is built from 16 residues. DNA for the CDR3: TGCAGTGCTAGTCAGTTAGCGGGTGCTAGCACAGATACGCAGTATTTT. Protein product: CSASQLAGASTDTQYF.

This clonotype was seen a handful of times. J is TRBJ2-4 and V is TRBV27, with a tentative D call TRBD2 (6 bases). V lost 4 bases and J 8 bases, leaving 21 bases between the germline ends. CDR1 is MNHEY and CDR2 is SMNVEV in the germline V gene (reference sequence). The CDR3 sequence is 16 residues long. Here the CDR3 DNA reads TGTGCCAGCAGTTCCACCGGGAGCGTAGGTCTTGACATTCAGTACTTC. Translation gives CASSSTGSVGLDIQYF.

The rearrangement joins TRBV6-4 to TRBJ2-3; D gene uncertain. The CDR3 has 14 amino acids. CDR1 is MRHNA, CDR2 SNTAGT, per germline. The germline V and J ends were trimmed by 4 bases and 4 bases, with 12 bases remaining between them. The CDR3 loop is CASSGSTGADTQYF. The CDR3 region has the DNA TGTGCCAGCAGTGGTTCGACGGGTGCAGATACGCAGTATTTT.

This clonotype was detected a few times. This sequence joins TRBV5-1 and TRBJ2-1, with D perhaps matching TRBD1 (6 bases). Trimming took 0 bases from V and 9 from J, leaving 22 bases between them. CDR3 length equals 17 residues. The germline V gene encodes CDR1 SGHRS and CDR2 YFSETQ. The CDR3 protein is CASSLEGRTAYLIEQFF. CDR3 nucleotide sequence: TGCGCCAGCAGCTTGGAGGGCAGGACAGCCTATCTTATTGAGCAGTTCTTC.

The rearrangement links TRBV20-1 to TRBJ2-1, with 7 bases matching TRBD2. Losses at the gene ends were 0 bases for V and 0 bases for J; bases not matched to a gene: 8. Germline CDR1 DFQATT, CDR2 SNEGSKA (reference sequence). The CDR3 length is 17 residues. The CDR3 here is CSARDLLATRSYNEQFF. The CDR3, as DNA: TGCAGTGCTAGAGATTTACTAGCGACCCGCTCCTACAATGAGCAGTTCTTC.

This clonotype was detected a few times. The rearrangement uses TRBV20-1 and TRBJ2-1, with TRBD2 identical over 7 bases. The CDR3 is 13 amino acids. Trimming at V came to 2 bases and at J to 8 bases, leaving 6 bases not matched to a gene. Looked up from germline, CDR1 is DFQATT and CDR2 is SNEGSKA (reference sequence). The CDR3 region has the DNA TGCAGTGCTAGAACGGGAGGTCTCTATGAGCAGTTCTTC. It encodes CSARTGGLYEQFF.

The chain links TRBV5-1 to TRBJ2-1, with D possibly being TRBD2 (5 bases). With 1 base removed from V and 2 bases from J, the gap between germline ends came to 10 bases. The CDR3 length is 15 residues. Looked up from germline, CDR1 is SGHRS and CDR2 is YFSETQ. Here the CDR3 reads CASSLTAVAYNEQFF. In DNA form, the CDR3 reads TGCGCCAGCAGCTTGACAGCGGTAGCCTACAATGAGCAGTTCTTC.

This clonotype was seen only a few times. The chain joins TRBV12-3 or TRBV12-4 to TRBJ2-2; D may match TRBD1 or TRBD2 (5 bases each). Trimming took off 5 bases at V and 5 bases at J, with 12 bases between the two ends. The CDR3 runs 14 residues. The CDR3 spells CASSVAGATGELFF. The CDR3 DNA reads TGTGCCAGCAGTGTTGCCGGGGCGACCGGGGAGCTGTTTTTT.

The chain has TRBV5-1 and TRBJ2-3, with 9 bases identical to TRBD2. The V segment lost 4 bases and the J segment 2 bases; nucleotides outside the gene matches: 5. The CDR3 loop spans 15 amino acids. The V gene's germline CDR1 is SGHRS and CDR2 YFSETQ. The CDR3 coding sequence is TGCGCCAGCAGCCCCCAGCGGGAGGTCACAGATACGCAGTATTTT. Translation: CASSPQREVTDTQYF.

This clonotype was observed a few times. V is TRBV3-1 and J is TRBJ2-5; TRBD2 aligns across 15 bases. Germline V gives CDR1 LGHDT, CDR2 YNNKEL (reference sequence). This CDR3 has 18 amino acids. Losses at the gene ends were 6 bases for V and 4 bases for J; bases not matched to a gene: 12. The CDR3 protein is CASSLGTSGRFGVETQYF. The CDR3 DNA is TGTGCCAGCAGTTTGGGGACTAGCGGGAGGTTTGGAGTAGAGACCCAGTACTTC.

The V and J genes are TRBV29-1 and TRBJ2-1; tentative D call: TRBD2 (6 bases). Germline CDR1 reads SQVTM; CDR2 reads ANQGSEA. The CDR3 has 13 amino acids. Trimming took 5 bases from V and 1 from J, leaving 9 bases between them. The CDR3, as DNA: TGCAGCGTTTCCCGGGGGTCCTACAATGAGCAGTTCTTC. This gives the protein CSVSRGSYNEQFF.

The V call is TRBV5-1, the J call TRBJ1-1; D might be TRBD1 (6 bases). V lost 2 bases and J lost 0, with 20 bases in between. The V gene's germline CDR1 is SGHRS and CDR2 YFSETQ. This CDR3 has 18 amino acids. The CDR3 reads CASSLTGRPRLLNTEAFF. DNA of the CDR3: TGCGCCAGCAGCTTAACAGGGCGACCGCGACTTTTGAACACTGAAGCTTTCTTT.

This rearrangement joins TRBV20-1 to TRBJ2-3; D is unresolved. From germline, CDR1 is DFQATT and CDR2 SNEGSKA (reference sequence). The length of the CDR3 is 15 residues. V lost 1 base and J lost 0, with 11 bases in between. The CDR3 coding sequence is TGCAGTGCTAGAGCTGAGTGGCCCAGCACAGATACGCAGTATTTT. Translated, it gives CSARAEWPSTDTQYF.

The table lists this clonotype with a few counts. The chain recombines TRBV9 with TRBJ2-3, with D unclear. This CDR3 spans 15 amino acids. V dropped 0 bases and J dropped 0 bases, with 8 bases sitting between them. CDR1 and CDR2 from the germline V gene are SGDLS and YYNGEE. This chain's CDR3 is CASSVEGYSTDTQYF. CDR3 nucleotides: TGTGCCAGCAGCGTAGAGGGTTATAGCACAGATACGCAGTATTTT.

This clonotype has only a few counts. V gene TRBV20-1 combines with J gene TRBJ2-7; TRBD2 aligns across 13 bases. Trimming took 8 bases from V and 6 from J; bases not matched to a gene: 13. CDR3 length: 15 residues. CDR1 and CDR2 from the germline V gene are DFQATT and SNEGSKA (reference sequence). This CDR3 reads CSWTSGSVTKPEQYF. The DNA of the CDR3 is TGCAGTTGGACTAGCGGGAGCGTAACTAAACCCGAGCAGTACTTC.

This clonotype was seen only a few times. CDR3 DNA: TGCGCCAGCAACGAGGGACGGTTTACCACCGGGGAGCTGTTTTTT. It translates to CASNEGRFTTGELFF. The J gene is TRBJ2-2, the V gene TRBV10-2, with D perhaps matching TRBD1 or TRBD2 (5 bases each). CDR1 is WSHSY, CDR2 SAAADI, per germline. This CDR3 has 15 amino acids. V was shortened by 7 bases and J by 4 bases, with 16 bases between the two germline ends.

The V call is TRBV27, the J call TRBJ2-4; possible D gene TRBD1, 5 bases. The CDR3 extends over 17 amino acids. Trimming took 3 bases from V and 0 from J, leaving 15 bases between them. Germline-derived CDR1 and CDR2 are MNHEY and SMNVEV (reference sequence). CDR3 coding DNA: TGTGCCAGCAGTTTTAAAGCAGGGCCGTTAGCCAAAAACATTCAGTACTTC. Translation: CASSFKAGPLAKNIQYF.

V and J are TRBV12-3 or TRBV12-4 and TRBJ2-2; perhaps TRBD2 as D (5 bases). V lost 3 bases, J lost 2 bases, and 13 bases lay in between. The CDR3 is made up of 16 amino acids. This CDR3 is CASSFGGFINTGELFF. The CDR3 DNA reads TGTGCCAGCAGTTTTGGCGGGTTTATTAACACCGGGGAGCTGTTTTTT.

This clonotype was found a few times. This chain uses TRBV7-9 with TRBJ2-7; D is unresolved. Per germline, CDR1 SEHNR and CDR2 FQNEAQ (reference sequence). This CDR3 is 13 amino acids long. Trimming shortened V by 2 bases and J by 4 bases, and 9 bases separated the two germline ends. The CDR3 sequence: CASSLSPWYEQYF. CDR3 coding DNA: TGTGCCAGCAGCTTATCGCCCTGGTACGAGCAGTACTTC.

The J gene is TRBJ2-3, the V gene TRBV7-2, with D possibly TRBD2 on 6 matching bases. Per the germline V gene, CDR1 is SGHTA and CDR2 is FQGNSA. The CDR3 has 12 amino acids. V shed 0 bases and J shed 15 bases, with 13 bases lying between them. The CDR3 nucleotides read TGTGCCAGCAGCTTAGCAGGGACTCATCACTATTTT. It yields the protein CASSLAGTHHYF. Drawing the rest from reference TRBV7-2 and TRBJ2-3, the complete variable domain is GAGVSQSPSNKVTEKGKDVELRCDPISGHTALYWYRQSLGQGLEFLIYFQGNSAPDKSGLPSDRFSAERTGGSVSTLTIQRTQQEDSAVYLCASSLAGTHHYFGPGTRLTVL.

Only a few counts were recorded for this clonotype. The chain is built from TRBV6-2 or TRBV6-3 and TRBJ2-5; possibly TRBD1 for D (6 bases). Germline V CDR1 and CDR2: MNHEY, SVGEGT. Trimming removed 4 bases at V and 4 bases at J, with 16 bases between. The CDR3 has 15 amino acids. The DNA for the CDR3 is TGTGCCAGCAGTTTCGGACAGCTGACACGAGAGACCCAGTACTTC. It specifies CASSFGQLTRETQYF.